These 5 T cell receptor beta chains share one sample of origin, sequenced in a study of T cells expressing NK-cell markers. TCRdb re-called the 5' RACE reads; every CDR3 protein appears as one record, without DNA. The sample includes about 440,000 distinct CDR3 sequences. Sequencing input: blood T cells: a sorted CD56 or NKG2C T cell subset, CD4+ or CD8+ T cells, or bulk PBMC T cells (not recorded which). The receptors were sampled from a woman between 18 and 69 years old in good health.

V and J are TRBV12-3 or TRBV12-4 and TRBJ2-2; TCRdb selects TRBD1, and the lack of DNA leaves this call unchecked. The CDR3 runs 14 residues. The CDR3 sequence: CASRFAGDTGELFF.

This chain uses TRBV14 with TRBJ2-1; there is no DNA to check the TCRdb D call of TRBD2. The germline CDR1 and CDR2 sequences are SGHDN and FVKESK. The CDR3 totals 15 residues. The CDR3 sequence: CASSQDRNGRPQQFF.

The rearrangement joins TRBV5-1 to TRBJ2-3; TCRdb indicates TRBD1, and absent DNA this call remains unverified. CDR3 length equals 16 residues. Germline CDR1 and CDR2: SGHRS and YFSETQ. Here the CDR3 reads CASSFDRGRGTDTQYF.

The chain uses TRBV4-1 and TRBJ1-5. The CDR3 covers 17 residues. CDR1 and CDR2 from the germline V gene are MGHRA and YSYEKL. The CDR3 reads CASSQESRAALDQPQHF.

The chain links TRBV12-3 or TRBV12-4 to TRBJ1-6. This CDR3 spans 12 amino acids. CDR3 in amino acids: CASCARDSPLHF.